The next 11 T cell receptor beta chains were all read from a single sample in a study of cytomegalovirus exposure and HLA in healthy donors. Primers: 60 Vbeta forward and 13 Jbeta reverse. Using immunoSEQ multiplex PCR, the repertoire was profiled, and TCRdb retains in-frame clones only, with some absent. Counted here are approximately 150,000 clones, about 80% occurring once; the ten biggest clones make up under 1.5%. The sequencing sample was made of PBMCs. These receptors all come from a man aged 30-40 years in good health and CMV-seronegative.

This clone was picked up one time. The chain uses TRBV18 and TRBJ2-1; 15 bases are a match to TRBD2. The V gene end was trimmed by 4 bases and the J gene end by 8 bases; junction bases not matched to a gene: 12. The CDR3 runs to 18 residues. Germline loops: CDR1 KGHSH, CDR2 LQKENI. CDR3 loop: CASSQGLAGGPSGYEQFF. The CDR3 DNA sequence: TGTGCCAGCTCACAAGGACTAGCGGGAGGGCCGAGTGGTTATGAGCAGTTCTTC.

The chain employs TRBV5-1 and TRBJ2-7; D is ambiguous. In germline, CDR1 is SGHRS, CDR2 YFSETQ. The CDR3 spans 13 residues. The V end was cut by 0 bases, the J end by 4 bases, with 8 bases between. The CDR3 DNA reads as TGCGCCAGCAGCTTGGTCGAGGAGTACGAGCAGTACTTC. This encodes CASSLVEEYEQYF.

The rearrangement joins TRBV4-3 to TRBJ2-7, with D possibly being TRBD1 (5 bases). Trimming took 0 bases from V and 0 from J, leaving 6 bases between them. This CDR3 has 14 amino acids. CDR1 is LGHNA and CDR2 is YSLEER in the germline V gene. CDR3 protein: CASSQDTGSYEQYF. CDR3 DNA: TGCGCCAGCAGCCAAGATACAGGCTCCTACGAGCAGTACTTC.

The DNA for the CDR3 is TGTGCCAGCAGTGAAGCTTCTGATCTACCGCCTAGTCAGCCCCAGCATTTT. This encodes CASSEASDLPPSQPQHF. The rearrangement uses TRBV6-1 and TRBJ1-5, with unresolved D. The CDR3 loop spans 17 amino acids. V lost 0 bases and J 6 bases, leaving 18 bases between the germline ends. Germline V gives CDR1 MNHNS, CDR2 SASEGT.

This rearrangement joins TRBV6-1 to TRBJ2-7, with 12 bases aligning to TRBD2. This CDR3 is built from 14 residues. Germline values: CDR1 MNHNS, CDR2 SASEGT. V was clipped by 5 bases and J by 6 bases; unmatched bases: 5. DNA of the CDR3: TGTGCCAGCAGTCCCACTAGCGGGAGGAGCGAGCAGTACTTC. It yields the protein CASSPTSGRSEQYF.

The rearrangement uses TRBV5-1 and TRBJ1-4; D might be TRBD1 (5 bases). Germline CDR1 reads SGHRS; CDR2 reads YFSETQ. The CDR3 runs to 15 residues. Trimming cost V 0 bases and J 5 bases, with 11 bases left between them. Here the CDR3 reads CASSLVAGLNEKLFF. In DNA, the CDR3 is TGCGCCAGCAGCTTGGTTGCAGGGTTGAATGAAAAACTGTTTTTT.

This chain connects TRBV4-1 to TRBJ2-7, with TRBD1 matching 8 bases. This CDR3 contains 13 residues. Germline trimming cut 9 bases from V and 0 bases from J; bases unmatched to any gene: 4. Germline CDR1 MGHRA, CDR2 YSYEKL. The CDR3, as DNA: TGCGCCAGTACCGGGACAGGCTCCTACGAGCAGTACTTC. It translates to CASTGTGSYEQYF.

The rearrangement uses TRBV15 and TRBJ1-2, with a tentative D call TRBD1 (6 bases). Deletions cut 0 bases from V and 5 bases from J, with 10 bases between. Germline V gene lookup returns CDR1 LNHNV and CDR2 YYDKDF (reference sequence). The CDR3 loop spans 14 amino acids. CDR3 loop: CATSRDRTDYGYTF. The CDR3 DNA follows: TGTGCCACCAGCAGAGATCGGACAGATTATGGCTACACCTTC.

V gene TRBV9 combines with J gene TRBJ2-4; possible D gene TRBD2, 5 bases. This CDR3 region has 15 residues. Between the trimmed V and J ends, which lost 1 base and 8 bases, there was a span of 16 bases. Germline-derived CDR1 and CDR2 are SGDLS and YYNGEE. The CDR3 spells CASSVSIRGSDIQYF. As DNA, the CDR3 is TGTGCCAGCAGCGTATCTATTCGGGGAAGCGACATTCAGTACTTC.

The V call is TRBV1, the J call TRBJ2-3; the table's D call, TRBD1, has no DNA check behind it. TRBV1 is deemed a pseudogene. CDR3 size: 18 residues. The DNA for the CDR3 is TGCACCAGCAGCCAAGCCGGCCACAGGGCTCAGGTCACAGATACGCAGTATTTT. It yields the protein CTSSQAGHRAQVTDTQYF.

Comments on this clone: One end of the junction fails to match germline, which may point to a read error. Other nucleotide sequences from this sample produce the same CDR3. The chain couples TRBV30 to TRBJ2-7; D might be TRBD1 (6 bases). CDR3 size: 14 residues. Germline V gene lookup returns CDR1 GTSNPN and CDR2 SVGIG (reference sequence). This chain's CDR3 is CAWSGDRNSYEQYF. CDR3 nucleotide sequence: TGTGCCTGGAGTGGAGACAGGAACTCCTACGAGCAATACTTC.